Detailed here is one TCR beta chain. The data derive from a study of blood T cell repertoires in COVID-19. TCRdb's copy holds only in-frame clones and misses some; the assay was immunoSEQ multiplex PCR. In the table there are approximately 250,000 clones, 80% to 90% of which are singletons. The sample taken for sequencing was peripheral blood. This TCR derives from a man aged 35 to 55 with acute or convalescent COVID-19.

The CDR3 DNA sequence: TGTGCCAGCAGTTTAGGGCAGGGGGGCCCCTACGAGCAGTACTTC. This encodes CASSLGQGGPYEQYF. The V gene is TRBV28, the J gene TRBJ2-7; TRBD1 is a possible D gene (7 bases). This CDR3 is 15 amino acids long. The germline gives CDR1 MDHEN, CDR2 SYDVKM. Trimming removed 2 bases at V and 2 bases at J, with 13 bases between.